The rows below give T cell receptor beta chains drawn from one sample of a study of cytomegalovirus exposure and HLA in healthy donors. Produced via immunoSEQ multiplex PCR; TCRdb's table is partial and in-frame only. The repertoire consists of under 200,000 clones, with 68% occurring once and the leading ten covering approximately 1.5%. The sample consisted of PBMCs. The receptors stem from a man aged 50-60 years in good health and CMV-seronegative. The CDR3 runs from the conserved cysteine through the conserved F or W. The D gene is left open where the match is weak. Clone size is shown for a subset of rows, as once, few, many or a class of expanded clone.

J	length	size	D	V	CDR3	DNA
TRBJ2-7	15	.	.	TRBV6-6	CAVRAETMSTYEQYF	TGTGCCGTACGGGCCGAGACTATGAGTACCTACGAGCAGTACTTC
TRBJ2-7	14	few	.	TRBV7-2	CASSPTRQTYEQYF	TGTGCCAGCAGCCCGACACGGCAGACCTACGAGCAGTACTTC
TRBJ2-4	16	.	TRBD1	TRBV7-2	CASSWDSPVAKNIQYF	TGTGCCAGCAGCTGGGACAGCCCTGTAGCCAAAAACATTCAGTACTTC
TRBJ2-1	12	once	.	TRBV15	CATSRRSGEQFF	TGTGCCACCAGCCGAAGGAGTGGCGAGCAGTTCTTC
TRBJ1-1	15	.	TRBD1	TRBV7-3	CASSLSGQTNTEAFF	TGTGCCAGCAGCTTATCGGGACAGACCAACACTGAAGCTTTCTTT
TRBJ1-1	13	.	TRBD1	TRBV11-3	CASSQTGVTEAFF	TGTGCCAGCAGCCAAACAGGGGTCACTGAAGCTTTCTTT
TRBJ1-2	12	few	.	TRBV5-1	CASSGGNYGYTF	TGCGCCAGCAGCGGGGGCAACTATGGCTACACCTTC
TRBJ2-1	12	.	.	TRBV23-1	CASGGPYNEQFF	TGCGCCAGCGGGGGCCCTTACAATGAGCAGTTCTTC
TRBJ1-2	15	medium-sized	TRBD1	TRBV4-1	CASSQILKGAGGYTF	TGCGCCAGCAGCCAAATCCTTAAGGGGGCGGGAGGCTACACCTTC
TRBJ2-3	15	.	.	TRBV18	CASSLYPGGTDTQYF	TGTGCCAGCTCACTATACCCGGGGGGCACAGATACGCAGTATTTT
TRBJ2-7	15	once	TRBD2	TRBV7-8	CASSRTSGVLYEQYF	TGTGCCAGCAGCCGCACTAGCGGGGTTTTATACGAGCAGTACTTC
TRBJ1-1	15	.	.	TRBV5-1	CASNGRGRGGTEAFF	TGCGCCAGCAATGGGCGGGGGAGGGGCGGCACTGAAGCTTTCTTT
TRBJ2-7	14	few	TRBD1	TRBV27	CASSLGQGGYEQYF	TGTGCCAGCAGTTTAGGACAGGGAGGTTACGAGCAGTACTTC
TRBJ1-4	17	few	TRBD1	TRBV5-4	CASSPGQGALRGEKLFF	TGTGCCAGCAGCCCGGGACAGGGGGCACTCAGAGGTGAAAAACTGTTTTTT
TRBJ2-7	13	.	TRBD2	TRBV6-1	CASSPGLVYEQYF	TGTGCCAGCTCCCCGGGACTAGTTTACGAGCAGTACTTC
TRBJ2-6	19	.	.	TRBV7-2	CASSLIGTPKSSGANVLTF	TGTGCCAGCAGCCTCATTGGGACACCCAAAAGCTCTGGGGCCAACGTCCTGACTTTC
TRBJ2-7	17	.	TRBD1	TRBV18	CASSREPAGTGSYEQYF	TGTGCCAGCTCACGAGAACCCGCCGGGACAGGGTCCTACGAGCAGTACTTC
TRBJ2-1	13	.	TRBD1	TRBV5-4	CASSITGVGEQFF	TGTGCCAGCAGCATAACAGGGGTGGGTGAGCAGTTCTTC
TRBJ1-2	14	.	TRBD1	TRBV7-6	CASSPDRVVYGYTF	TGTGCCAGCAGCCCTGACAGGGTGGTTTATGGCTACACCTTC
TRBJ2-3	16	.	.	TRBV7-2	CASSSQSGPYTDTQYF	TGTGCCAGCAGCTCCCAGAGCGGGCCCTACACAGATACGCAGTATTTT
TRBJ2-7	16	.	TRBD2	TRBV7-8	CASSSDSGGISYEQYF	TGTGCCAGCAGCTCGGATAGCGGGGGGATCTCCTACGAGCAGTACTTC
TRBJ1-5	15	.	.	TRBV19	CASIPTGVSNQPQHF	TGTGCCAGTATTCCGACAGGTGTAAGTAATCAGCCCCAGCATTTT
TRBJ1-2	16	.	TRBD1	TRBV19	CASTEGASSFNYGYTF	TGTGCCAGTACGGAGGGGGCCTCCTCCTTTAACTATGGCTACACCTTC
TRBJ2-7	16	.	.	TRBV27	CASSLKGPGDSYEQYF	TGTGCCAGCAGTTTAAAGGGGCCAGGGGACTCCTACGAGCAGTACTTC
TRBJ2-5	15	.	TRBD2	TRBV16	CASSQWSGGGETQYF	TGTGCCAGCAGCCAATGGAGCGGGGGAGGCGAGACCCAGTACTTC
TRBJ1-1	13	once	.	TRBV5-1	CASSFGGGAEAFF	TGCGCCAGCAGCTTCGGGGGAGGAGCTGAAGCTTTCTTT
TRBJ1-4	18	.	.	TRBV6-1	CASSVRTVTIRSNEKLFF	TGTGCCAGCAGTGTTAGGACAGTAACGATAAGGTCTAATGAAAAACTGTTTTTT
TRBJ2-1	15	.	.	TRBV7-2	CASSPWGGRDNEQFF	TGTGCCAGCAGCCCGTGGGGGGGCCGGGACAATGAGCAGTTCTTC
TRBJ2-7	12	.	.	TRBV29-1	CSVADRAYEQYF	TGCAGCGTTGCTGACAGAGCCTACGAGCAGTACTTC
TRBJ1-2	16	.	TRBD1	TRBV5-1	CASSRSGTGGDYGYTF	TGCGCCAGCAGCCGAAGCGGGACAGGGGGGGACTATGGCTACACCTTC
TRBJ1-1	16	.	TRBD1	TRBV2	CASSHREGAGNTEAFF	TGTGCCAGCAGCCACCGGGAGGGGGCGGGGAACACTGAAGCTTTCTTT
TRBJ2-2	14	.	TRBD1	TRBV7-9	CASSFVTGNGELFF	TGTGCCAGCAGCTTCGTGACAGGGAACGGGGAGCTGTTTTTT
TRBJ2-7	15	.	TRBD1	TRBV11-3	CASSLGGTESYEQYF	TGTGCCAGCAGCTTAGGTGGGACAGAGTCCTACGAGCAGTACTTC
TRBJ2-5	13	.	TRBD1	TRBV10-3	CAIKGQTQETQYF	TGTGCCATCAAGGGACAGACCCAAGAGACCCAGTACTTC
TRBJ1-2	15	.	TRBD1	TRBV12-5	CASGGTGGRSYGYTF	TGTGCTAGTGGTGGGACAGGGGGCAGGAGCTATGGCTACACCTTC
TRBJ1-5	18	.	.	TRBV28	CASIQGEGGRWSNQPQHF	TGTGCCAGCATCCAAGGGGAGGGGGGACGGTGGAGCAATCAGCCCCAGCATTTT
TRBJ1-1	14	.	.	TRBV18	CASFPHPMNTEAFF	TGTGCCAGCTTCCCACACCCAATGAACACTGAAGCTTTCTTT